The present T cell receptor beta chain was sequenced within a study of OX40 agonist ivuxolimab in advanced cancers. This CDR3 has 16 amino acids. The junction had 5 bases not matched to a gene; V was cut back by 2 bases and J by 1 base. CDR1 and CDR2 (germline): MGHDK, SYGVNS. Autoimmune disease history or systemic immunosuppression excluded patients. Repertoires were generated with immunoSEQ multiplex PCR, while TCRdb's copy carries only in-frame clones and drops some. The repertoire consists of roughly 68,000 clones, with roughly 89% occurring once and the leading ten covering nearly 8.5%. This receptor was identified in an adult with an advanced solid tumor such as melanoma, head and neck, liver or kidney cancer. The gene calls are TRBV25-1 and TRBJ2-3; 8 nucleotides line up with TRBD2. Sequencing was performed on CD4+ or CD8+ T cells sorted from blood, taken in a trial of the OX40 agonist ivuxolimab. The CDR3 DNA is TGTGCCAGCAGTGAAGGAGGGCGGGGGGGCACAGATACGCAGTATTTT. Translated, it gives CASSEGGRGGTDTQYF.